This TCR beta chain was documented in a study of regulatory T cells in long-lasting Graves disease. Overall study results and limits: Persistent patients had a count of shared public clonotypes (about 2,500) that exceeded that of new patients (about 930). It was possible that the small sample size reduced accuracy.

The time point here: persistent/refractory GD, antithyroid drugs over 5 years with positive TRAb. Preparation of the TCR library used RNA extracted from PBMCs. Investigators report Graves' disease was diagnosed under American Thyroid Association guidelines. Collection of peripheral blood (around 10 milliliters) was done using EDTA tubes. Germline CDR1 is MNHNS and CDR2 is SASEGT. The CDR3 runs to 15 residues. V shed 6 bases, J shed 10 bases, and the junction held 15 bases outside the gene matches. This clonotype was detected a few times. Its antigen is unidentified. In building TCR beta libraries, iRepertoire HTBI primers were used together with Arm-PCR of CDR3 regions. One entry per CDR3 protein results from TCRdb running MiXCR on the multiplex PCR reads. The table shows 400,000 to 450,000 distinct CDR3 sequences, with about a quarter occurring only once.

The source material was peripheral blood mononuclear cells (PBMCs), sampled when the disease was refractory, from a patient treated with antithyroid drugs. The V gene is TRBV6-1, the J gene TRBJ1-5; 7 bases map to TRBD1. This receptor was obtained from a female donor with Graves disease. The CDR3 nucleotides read TGTGCCAGCAGGCCGAGGGACAGCCCTAGTGGTCCCCAGCATTTT. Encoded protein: CASRPRDSPSGPQHF.